This T cell receptor (beta chain) derives from a study of blood T cell repertoires in COVID-19. This clone was detected only once. Sequencing was performed with immunoSEQ multiplex PCR; in TCRdb, only in-frame clones are kept and a portion is missing. The sample contains about 470,000 clones, about 85% of which appear only once. Germline CDR1 and CDR2: MNHEY and SMNVEV (reference sequence). The CDR3 runs 17 residues. Germline trimming cut 2 bases from V and 1 base from J; bases unmatched to any gene: 5. Sequencing was performed on PBMCs or T cells enriched from blood (not recorded which). The chain joins TRBV27 to TRBJ2-3; TRBD2 agrees at 11 bases. This clonotype originated in a woman aged 18 to 35 who had recovered from COVID-19. CDR3 in amino acids: CASSLRPLAGGTDTQYF. CDR3 in DNA: TGTGCCAGCAGTTTACGGCCACTAGCGGGGGGCACAGATACGCAGTATTTT.